Included here is one T cell receptor beta chain sequence, with context. The data belong to a study of CD8+CD57+ T cells in acquired aplastic anemia. Across the whole study: An average of 3.2 ug of DNA was obtained from sorted CD4+ and CD8+ cells.

The authors sequenced patients whose flow cytometry had shown CD8+CD57+ cell expansion. CDR1 and CDR2 (germline): DFQATT, SNEGSKA (reference sequence). V shed 6 bases, J shed 3 bases, and the junction held 2 bases outside the gene matches. This CDR3 region has 13 residues. The template used for profiling TCR beta VDJ and CDR3 was genomic DNA. TCRdb fed the reads into MiXCR, producing one record per CDR3 protein. The top ten clones hold more than 0.95% of a sample with some 170,000 distinct CDR3 sequences, more than 45% of them seen once. The chain carries TRBV20-1 and TRBJ2-1, with 10 bases identical to TRBD2. This TCR was recovered from a human donor with aplastic anemia. The sequencing input was sorted CD4+, CD8+, or CD8+CD57+ T cells (not recorded which) from PBMCs. The CDR3 region is CSAGLADYNEQFF. In DNA form, the CDR3 reads TGCAGTGCCGGACTAGCGGACTACAATGAGCAGTTCTTC.